This T cell receptor beta chain derives from a study of shared clonotypes between healthy human individuals. Across the whole study: The study drew on a couple of women and a few men aged 18 to 49 as donors.

Comments on this clone: Its specificity is unknown.

The study's findings and limits: About 5% of naive CD4 clonotypes were shared across a few donors.

V was clipped by 2 bases and J by 2 bases; unmatched bases: 2. Germline V gives CDR1 SGDLS, CDR2 YYNGEE. The length of the CDR3 is 15 residues. Sorted-subset replicate PCRs used roughly 220 ng DNA, about 30,000 T cell genomes. The assay was immunoSEQ multiplex PCR, and TCRdb's table has in-frame clones only and misses some. The data contain hundreds of thousands of clones, around 67% of them singletons. Into CD45RA+ naive and CD45RA-negative memory subsets, the CD4+ cells were split. This chain joins TRBV9 and TRBJ2-2; TRBD1 agrees at 8 bases. Sequencing was performed on memory CD4+ T cells sorted from blood. Subset here: CD45RA-negative fraction. The sequence came from a young woman in good health. CDR3 amino acids: CASSVTGDNTGELFF. CDR3 DNA sequence: TGTGCCAGCAGCGTGACAGGGGATAACACCGGGGAGCTGTTTTTT.